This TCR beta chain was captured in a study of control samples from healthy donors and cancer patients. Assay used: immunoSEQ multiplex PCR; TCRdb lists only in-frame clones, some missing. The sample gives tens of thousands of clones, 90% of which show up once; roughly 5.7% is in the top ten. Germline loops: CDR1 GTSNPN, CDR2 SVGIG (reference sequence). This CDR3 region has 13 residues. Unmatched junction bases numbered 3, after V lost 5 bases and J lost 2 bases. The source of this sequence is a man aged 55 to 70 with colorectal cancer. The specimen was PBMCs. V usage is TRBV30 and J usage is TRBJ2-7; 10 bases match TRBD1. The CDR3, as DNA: TGTGCCTGGTGGGGGACAGGGGCCTACGAGCAGTACTTC. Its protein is CAWWGTGAYEQYF.